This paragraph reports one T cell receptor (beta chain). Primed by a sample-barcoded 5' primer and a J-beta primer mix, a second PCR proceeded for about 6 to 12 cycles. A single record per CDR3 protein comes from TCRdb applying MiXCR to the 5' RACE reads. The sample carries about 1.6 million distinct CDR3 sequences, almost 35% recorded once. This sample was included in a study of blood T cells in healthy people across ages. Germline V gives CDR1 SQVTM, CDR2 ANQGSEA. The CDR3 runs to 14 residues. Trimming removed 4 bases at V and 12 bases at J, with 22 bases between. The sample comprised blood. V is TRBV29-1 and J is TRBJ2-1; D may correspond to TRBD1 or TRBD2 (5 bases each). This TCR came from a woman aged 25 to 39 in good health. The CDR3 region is CSVVGLDGDAGQFF. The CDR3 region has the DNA TGCAGCGTTGTTGGGCTTGATGGGGACGCCGGGCAGTTCTTC.